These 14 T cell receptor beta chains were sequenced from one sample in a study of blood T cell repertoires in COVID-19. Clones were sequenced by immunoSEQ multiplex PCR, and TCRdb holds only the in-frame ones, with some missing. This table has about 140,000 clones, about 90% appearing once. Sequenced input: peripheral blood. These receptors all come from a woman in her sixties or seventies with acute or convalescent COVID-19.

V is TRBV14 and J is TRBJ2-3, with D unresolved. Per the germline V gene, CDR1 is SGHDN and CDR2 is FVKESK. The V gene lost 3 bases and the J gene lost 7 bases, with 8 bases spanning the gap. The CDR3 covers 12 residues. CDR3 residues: CASSHLTNTQYF. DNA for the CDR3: TGTGCCAGCAGCCACCTAACCAATACGCAGTATTTT.

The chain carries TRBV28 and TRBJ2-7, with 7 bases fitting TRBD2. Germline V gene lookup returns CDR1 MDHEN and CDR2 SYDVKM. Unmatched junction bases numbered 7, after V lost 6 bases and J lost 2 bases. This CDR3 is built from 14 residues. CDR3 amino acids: CASSFPGGTYEQYF. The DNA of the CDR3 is TGTGCCAGCAGCTTTCCGGGGGGAACCTACGAGCAGTACTTC.

CDR3 in DNA: TGTGCCAGTAGGGGTAACACCATATATTTT. Protein: CASRGNTIYF. The chain has TRBV6-5 and TRBJ1-3; D possibly corresponds to TRBD1 (5 bases). With 9 bases removed from V and 7 bases from J, the gap between germline ends came to 7 bases. This CDR3 is 10 amino acids long. CDR1 and CDR2 from the germline V gene are MNHEY and SVGAGI.

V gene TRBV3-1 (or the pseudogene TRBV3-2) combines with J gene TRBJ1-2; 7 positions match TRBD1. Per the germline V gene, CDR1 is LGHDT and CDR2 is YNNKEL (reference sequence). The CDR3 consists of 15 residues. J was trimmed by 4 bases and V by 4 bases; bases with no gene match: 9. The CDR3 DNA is TGTGCCAGCAGCCCTCCCTTGACAGGGAGCTATGGCTACACCTTC. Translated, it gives CASSPPLTGSYGYTF.

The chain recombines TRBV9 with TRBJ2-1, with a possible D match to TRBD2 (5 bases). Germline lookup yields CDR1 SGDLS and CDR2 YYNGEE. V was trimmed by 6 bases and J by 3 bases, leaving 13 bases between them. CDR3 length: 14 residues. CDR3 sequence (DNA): TGTGCCAGCACCCCCAGTGAGGGCTACAATGAGCAGTTCTTC. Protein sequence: CASTPSEGYNEQFF.

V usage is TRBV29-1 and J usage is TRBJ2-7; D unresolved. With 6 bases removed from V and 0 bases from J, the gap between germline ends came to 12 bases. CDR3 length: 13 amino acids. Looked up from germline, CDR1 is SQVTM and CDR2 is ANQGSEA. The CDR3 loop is CSVPGPNSYEQYF. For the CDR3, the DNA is TGCAGCGTCCCTGGGCCGAACTCCTACGAGCAGTACTTC.

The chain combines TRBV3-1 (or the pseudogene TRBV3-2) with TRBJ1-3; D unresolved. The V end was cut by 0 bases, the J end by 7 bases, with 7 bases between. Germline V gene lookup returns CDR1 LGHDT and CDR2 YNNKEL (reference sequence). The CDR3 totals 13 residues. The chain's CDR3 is CASSQESVNTIYF. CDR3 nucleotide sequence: TGTGCCAGCAGCCAAGAGTCGGTTAACACCATATATTTT.

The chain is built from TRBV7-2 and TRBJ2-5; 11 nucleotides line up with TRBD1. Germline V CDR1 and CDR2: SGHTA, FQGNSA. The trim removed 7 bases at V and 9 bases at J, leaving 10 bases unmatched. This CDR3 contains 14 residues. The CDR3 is CASTPGMGQGAQYF. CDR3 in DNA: TGTGCCAGCACCCCGGGGATGGGACAGGGGGCCCAGTACTTC.

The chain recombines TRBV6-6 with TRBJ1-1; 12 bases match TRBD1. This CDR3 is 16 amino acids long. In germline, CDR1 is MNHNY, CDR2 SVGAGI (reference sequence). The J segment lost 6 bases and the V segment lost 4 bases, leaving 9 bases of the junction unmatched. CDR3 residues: CASSFNPGQGAAEAFF. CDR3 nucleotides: TGTGCCAGCAGTTTTAACCCGGGACAGGGGGCCGCTGAAGCTTTCTTT.

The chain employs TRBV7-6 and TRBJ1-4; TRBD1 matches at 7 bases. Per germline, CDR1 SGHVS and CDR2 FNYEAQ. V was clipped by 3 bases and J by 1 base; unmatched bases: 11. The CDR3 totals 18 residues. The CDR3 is CASSLVTGTARTNEKLFF. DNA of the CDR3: TGTGCCAGCAGCTTGGTCACCGGGACAGCTAGAACTAATGAAAAACTGTTTTTT.

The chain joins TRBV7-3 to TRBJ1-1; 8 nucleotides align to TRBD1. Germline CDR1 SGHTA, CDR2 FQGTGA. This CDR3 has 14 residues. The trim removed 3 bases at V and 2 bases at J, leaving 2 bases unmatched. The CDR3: CASSLGQENTEAFF. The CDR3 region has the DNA TGTGCCAGCAGCTTGGGACAGGAAAACACTGAAGCTTTCTTT.

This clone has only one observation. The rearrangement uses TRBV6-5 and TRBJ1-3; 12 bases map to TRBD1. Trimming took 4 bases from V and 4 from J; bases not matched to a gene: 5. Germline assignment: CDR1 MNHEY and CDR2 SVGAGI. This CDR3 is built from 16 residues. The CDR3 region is CASSSPGTGGGNTIYF. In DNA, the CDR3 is TGTGCCAGCAGTTCCCCCGGGACAGGGGGCGGAAACACCATATATTTT.

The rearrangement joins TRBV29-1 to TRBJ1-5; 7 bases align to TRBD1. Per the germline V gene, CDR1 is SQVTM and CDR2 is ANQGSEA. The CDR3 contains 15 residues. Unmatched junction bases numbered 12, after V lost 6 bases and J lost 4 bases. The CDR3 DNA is TGCAGCGTGATCACAGGGGCTACAGGGAATCAGCCCCAGCATTTT. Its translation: CSVITGATGNQPQHF.

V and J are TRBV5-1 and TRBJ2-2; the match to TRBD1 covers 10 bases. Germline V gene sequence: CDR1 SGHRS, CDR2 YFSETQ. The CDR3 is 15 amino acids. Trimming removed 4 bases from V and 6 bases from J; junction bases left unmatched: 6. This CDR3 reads CASSRGQGNAGELFF. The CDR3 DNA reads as TGCGCCAGCAGCAGGGGACAGGGGAATGCCGGGGAGCTGTTTTTT.